A single sample gave rise to the 9 T cell receptor beta chains below, sequenced in a study of CD4 T cells in relation to SARS-CoV-2 and coronaviruses. These receptors' targets are unknown. TCRdb keeps only in-frame clones here, not all; method: immunoSEQ multiplex PCR. The repertoire consists of 30,000 to 45,000 clones, with 77% occurring once and the leading ten covering about a fifth. Sequenced input: memory CD4+ T cells from PBMCs, cultured in vitro. Source of these receptors: an adult with COVID-19.

The V call is TRBV5-4, the J call TRBJ1-6; 9 nucleotides align to TRBD1. The germline gives CDR1 SGHNT, CDR2 YYREEE (reference sequence). The trim removed 1 base at V and 8 bases at J, leaving 4 bases unmatched. The CDR3 is 15 residues long. In DNA, the CDR3 is TGTGCCAGCAGCTTGAACCGGGACAGGGATTCACCCCTCCACTTT. The encoded protein is CASSLNRDRDSPLHF.

In this sample, this clone turned up once. This chain joins TRBV3-1 (or the pseudogene TRBV3-2) and TRBJ2-7, with TRBD2 as a possible D gene (7 bases). The V and J ends lost 0 bases and 2 bases respectively, with 20 bases between them. The germline V gene has CDR1 LGHDT and CDR2 YNNKEL (reference sequence). The CDR3 runs 18 residues. The CDR3 bases are TGTGCCAGCAGCCAAGAAGGGGGGGGTAGCGGGCGCACCTACGAGCAGTACTTC. It yields the protein CASSQEGGGSGRTYEQYF.

V gene TRBV28 combines with J gene TRBJ2-7; either TRBD1 or TRBD2 may supply D (7 bases each). CDR1 and CDR2 (germline): MDHEN, SYDVKM. The V end lost 7 bases, the J end lost 1 base, and 17 bases lay between the germline ends. This CDR3 spans 15 amino acids. The CDR3 reads CASKSGGGGSYEQYF. The CDR3 region has the DNA TGTGCCAGCAAATCAGGGGGGGGAGGGTCCTACGAGCAGTACTTC.

This clone was detected once. The rearrangement links TRBV2 to TRBJ2-5; D possibly corresponds to TRBD1 (6 bases). The V gene's germline CDR1 is SNHLY and CDR2 FYNNEI. This CDR3 region has 12 residues. V lost 9 bases and J 0 bases, leaving 8 bases between the germline ends. CDR3 amino acids: CASRQDQETQYF. The CDR3 DNA follows: TGTGCCAGTCGACAGGACCAAGAGACCCAGTACTTC.

This chain connects TRBV6-5 to TRBJ1-5; D is undetermined. This CDR3 has 14 residues. Germline V lookup: CDR1 MNHEY, CDR2 SVGAGI. Trimming removed 0 bases at V and 4 bases at J, with 7 bases between. The CDR3, as DNA: TGTGCCAGCAGTTACTCGTCGGGTAATCAGCCCCAGCATTTT. It is translated as CASSYSSGNQPQHF.

V gene TRBV5-1 combines with J gene TRBJ2-5, with 7 bases identical to TRBD2. Germline trimming cut 0 bases from V and 1 base from J; bases unmatched to any gene: 3. This CDR3 has 15 residues. Per the germline V gene, CDR1 is SGHRS and CDR2 is YFSETQ. CDR3 sequence (DNA): TGCGCCAGCAGCTTGGCTTCTAGCGGCCAAGAGACCCAGTACTTC. Protein sequence: CASSLASSGQETQYF.

The rearrangement uses TRBV9 and TRBJ2-1; TRBD2 matches 9 bases. V was pared by 4 bases and J by 3 bases, with 5 bases of the junction left unmatched. The CDR3 runs 15 residues. Germline loops: CDR1 SGDLS, CDR2 YYNGEE. In nucleotides, the CDR3 is TGTGCCAGCAGCCGTCGACTAGCGGACTACAATGAGCAGTTCTTC. Its translation is CASSRRLADYNEQFF.

This chain links TRBV5-8 with TRBJ2-3; 7 bases are a match to TRBD2. The CDR3 contains 15 residues. Germline V gives CDR1 SGHTS, CDR2 YDEGEE. CDR3 sequence (DNA): TGTGCGTCCCATAGCGGGCAGCGTCTTCCAGATACGCAGTATTTT. Amino acid sequence: CASHSGQRLPDTQYF.

In this sample, this clone is large. This sequence joins TRBV2 and TRBJ2-7, with D maybe TRBD1 (6 bases). CDR3 length: 12 residues. Trimming pared 8 bases from V and 0 bases from J, leaving 8 bases between. CDR1 SNHLY and CDR2 FYNNEI come from the germline V gene. CDR3 sequence (DNA): TGTGCCAGCGACAGGAACTCCTACGAGCAGTACTTC. Its protein product is CASDRNSYEQYF.